The clone carrying this T cell receptor (beta chain) was seen a few times. Preparing the TCRbeta library involved the use of unique molecular identifiers. TCRdb re-analysed the PCR reads in MiXCR, keeping a single row per CDR3 protein. Seen here are some 500,000 distinct CDR3 sequences, approximately 32% observed once, and the top ten hold under 3%. The data were taken from a study of T-cell reconstitution after alpha-beta-depleted transplantation in children. Trimming cost V 6 bases and J 6 bases, with 10 bases left between them. Germline lookup yields CDR1 MDHEN and CDR2 SYDVKM. CDR3 length equals 12 residues.

Sequenced here: PBMCs from the stem cell graft donor, sampled from the stem cell graft. This chain joins TRBV28 and TRBJ2-3; D gene unclear. The TCR was taken from a human donor who donated a stem cell graft to a child with aplastic anemia. The DNA of the CDR3 is TGTGCCAGCAGGCAACCCGGTGATACGCAGTATTTT. Residues: CASRQPGDTQYF.